A selection of T cell receptor beta chains follows, all from one sample in a study of tumor-infiltrating lymphocytes in primary liver carcinoma. TCRdb reprocessed the multiplex PCR reads via MiXCR and lists one record per CDR3 protein. The table has 55,000 to 70,000 distinct CDR3 sequences, 55% to 75% seen once. Sample: liver tumor tissue from sampling region 2. These receptors all come from a man aged 35 to 55 with primary liver carcinoma and hepatitis B virus infection. Both conserved end residues are part of each CDR3. D genes are given only for firm matches. Size is stated for part of the rows, as once, few or many counts, or as a class when the clone is expanded.

d_gene: TRBD2
len: 14
abundance: many
j_gene: TRBJ2-5
v_gene: TRBV12-3/TRBV12-4
CDR3nt: TGTGCCAGCAGTTCCGGGACTAGCGGGAAGTCCCAGTACTTC
CDR3aa: CASSSGTSGKSQYF

d_gene: .
len: 15
abundance: many
j_gene: TRBJ2-1
v_gene: TRBV11-3
CDR3nt: TGTGCCAGCAGCCTACAAAGCGGAGGTTTCAATGAGCAGTTCTTC
CDR3aa: CASSLQSGGFNEQFF

d_gene: .
len: 13
abundance: .
j_gene: TRBJ2-7
v_gene: TRBV5-1
CDR3nt: TGCGCCAGCAGCTCGACTGTGTCCATCGAGCAGTACTTC
CDR3aa: CASSSTVSIEQYF

d_gene: .
len: 15
abundance: .
j_gene: TRBJ1-3
v_gene: TRBV7-3
CDR3nt: TGTGCCAGCAGCTTAAGCGGTGAATTTGGAAACACCGTATATTTT
CDR3aa: CASSLSGEFGNTVYF

d_gene: TRBD2
len: 15
abundance: .
j_gene: TRBJ2-1
v_gene: TRBV7-2
CDR3nt: TGTGCCAGCAGCTTAGCTCGGGCAGGGAGGGGTGAGCAGTTCTTC
CDR3aa: CASSLARAGRGEQFF

d_gene: .
len: 14
abundance: .
j_gene: TRBJ1-1
v_gene: TRBV6-2/TRBV6-3
CDR3nt: TGTGCCAGTAGTTACCCGGCGCTGAACACTGAAGCTTTCTTT
CDR3aa: CASSYPALNTEAFF

d_gene: .
len: 17
abundance: .
j_gene: TRBJ1-2
v_gene: TRBV4-2
CDR3nt: TGTGTCAGTAGCCAAGAAACCGCCCAGGGGCTTAACTATGGCTACACCTTC
CDR3aa: CVSSQETAQGLNYGYTF

d_gene: .
len: 14
abundance: .
j_gene: TRBJ1-1
v_gene: TRBV5-1
CDR3nt: TGCGCCAGCAGTCCGGGGAACCTTAACACTGAAGCTTTCTTT
CDR3aa: CASSPGNLNTEAFF

d_gene: TRBD1
len: 13
abundance: .
j_gene: TRBJ1-1
v_gene: TRBV6-6
CDR3nt: TGTGCCAGCGGCGCAGGGGGGACTACTGAAGCTTTCTTT
CDR3aa: CASGAGGTTEAFF

d_gene: .
len: 14
abundance: .
j_gene: TRBJ1-2
v_gene: TRBV5-1
CDR3nt: TGCGCCAGCAGCTTCGGTGGGGGACAATGTGGCTACACCTTC
CDR3aa: CASSFGGGQCGYTF

d_gene: TRBD2
len: 16
abundance: .
j_gene: TRBJ2-5
v_gene: TRBV11-2
CDR3nt: TGTGCTAGCAGCCAAATTCCTGGCGGGGGGAAAGATACCCATTACTTC
CDR3aa: CASSQIPGGGKDTHYF

d_gene: .
len: 11
abundance: .
j_gene: TRBJ2-7
v_gene: TRBV6-5
CDR3nt: TGTGCCAGCAAGGTGGACTACGAGCAGCACTTC
CDR3aa: CASKVDYEQHF

d_gene: TRBD2
len: 17
abundance: .
j_gene: TRBJ2-5
v_gene: TRBV6-5
CDR3nt: TGTGCCAGGGGTTATTACGGGACTAGCGGGAGGTTTGAGACCCAGTACTTC
CDR3aa: CARGYYGTSGRFETQYF

d_gene: .
len: 16
abundance: .
j_gene: TRBJ2-6
v_gene: TRBV6-5
CDR3nt: TGTGCCAGCAGTTACGCTGGGTTCTCTGGGACCAACGTCCTGACTTTC
CDR3aa: CASSYAGFSGTNVLTF

d_gene: TRBD1
len: 12
abundance: .
j_gene: TRBJ2-1
v_gene: TRBV29-1
CDR3nt: TGCAGCACCCGGACAGGGGACAATGAGCAGTTCTTC
CDR3aa: CSTRTGDNEQFF

d_gene: .
len: 16
abundance: .
j_gene: TRBJ2-6
v_gene: TRBV9
CDR3nt: TGTGCCAGCGAGGAAAGTGGTATCCCTGGGGCCAACGTCCTGACTTTC
CDR3aa: CASEESGIPGANVLTF

d_gene: TRBD2
len: 15
abundance: .
j_gene: TRBJ2-1
v_gene: TRBV4-3
CDR3nt: TGCGCCAGCATCCAAGATCGAGCTAGCGGCTACGAGCAGTTCTTC
CDR3aa: CASIQDRASGYEQFF

d_gene: .
len: 16
abundance: .
j_gene: TRBJ1-2
v_gene: TRBV11-2
CDR3nt: TGTGCCAGCAGCTTAGATTCGGTAGCCTATTCTCGAGACTACACCTTC
CDR3aa: CASSLDSVAYSRDYTF

d_gene: .
len: 15
abundance: few
j_gene: TRBJ2-4
v_gene: TRBV11-3
CDR3nt: TGTGCCAGCAGCTTCGGGGTGATAGGCAAAAACATTCAGTACTTC
CDR3aa: CASSFGVIGKNIQYF

d_gene: .
len: 15
abundance: .
j_gene: TRBJ2-7
v_gene: TRBV28
CDR3nt: TGTGCCAGCAGTATGGGACGGCAGGATTCCTACGAACAGTACTTC
CDR3aa: CASSMGRQDSYEQYF

d_gene: TRBD2
len: 15
abundance: .
j_gene: TRBJ2-3
v_gene: TRBV11-2
CDR3nt: TGTGCCTGCAGCACCGGGACTAGCGGCACAGATACGTTGTATTTT
CDR3aa: CACSTGTSGTDTLYF

d_gene: TRBD2
len: 12
abundance: .
j_gene: TRBJ2-1
v_gene: TRBV2
CDR3nt: TGTGCCAACAGTGGTCTAGCGGGATGGCAGTTCTTC
CDR3aa: CANSGLAGWQFF

d_gene: .
len: 13
abundance: .
j_gene: TRBJ2-7
v_gene: TRBV12-3/TRBV12-4
CDR3nt: TGTGCCAGCAGATTTGGGGGATCCTACGAGCAGTACTTC
CDR3aa: CASRFGGSYEQYF

d_gene: TRBD2
len: 14
abundance: .
j_gene: TRBJ2-1
v_gene: TRBV12-3/TRBV12-4
CDR3nt: TGTACCAACAGTTGGGTAGCGGGCTACAATGAGCAGTTCTTC
CDR3aa: CTNSWVAGYNEQFF

d_gene: TRBD1
len: 17
abundance: .
j_gene: TRBJ2-7
v_gene: TRBV4-1
CDR3nt: TGCGCCAGCAGCCAACGCTTGGGGACAGGGGCCCTCTACGAGCAGTACTTC
CDR3aa: CASSQRLGTGALYEQYF

d_gene: .
len: 14
abundance: .
j_gene: TRBJ2-7
v_gene: TRBV5-4
CDR3nt: TGTGCCAGCAGCTGGGAATACAGACGCTACGAGCAGTACTTC
CDR3aa: CASSWEYRRYEQYF

d_gene: .
len: 12
abundance: .
j_gene: TRBJ1-2
v_gene: TRBV28
CDR3nt: TGTGCCAGCAACTACCACAGCGGGGGCTACACCTTC
CDR3aa: CASNYHSGGYTF

d_gene: .
len: 17
abundance: .
j_gene: TRBJ2-1
v_gene: TRBV6-2/TRBV6-3
CDR3nt: TGTGCCAGCAGTACGGGCCGTCGGATAAGCTCCTACAATGAGCAGTTCTTC
CDR3aa: CASSTGRRISSYNEQFF

d_gene: .
len: 16
abundance: .
j_gene: TRBJ1-4
v_gene: TRBV11-2
CDR3nt: TGTGCCAGTAGCAAGACTCCAGGAAGAACAAATGAAAAACTGCCTTTT
CDR3aa: CASSKTPGRTNEKLPF

d_gene: TRBD1
len: 13
abundance: .
j_gene: TRBJ2-1
v_gene: TRBV7-8
CDR3nt: TGTGCCAGCAGCCCCAGGGGGCCTCTAGAACAGTTCTTC
CDR3aa: CASSPRGPLEQFF

d_gene: .
len: 14
abundance: .
j_gene: TRBJ2-2
v_gene: TRBV30
CDR3nt: TGTGCCTGGAGAGGTCAGGAGGACATCGGGGAGCTGGTTTTT
CDR3aa: CAWRGQEDIGELVF

d_gene: .
len: 16
abundance: .
j_gene: TRBJ2-1
v_gene: TRBV24-1
CDR3nt: TGTACCACCAGTGATGGAACGACATTATCCTACAATGAGCAGTTCTTC
CDR3aa: CTTSDGTTLSYNEQFF

d_gene: TRBD2
len: 16
abundance: .
j_gene: TRBJ2-3
v_gene: TRBV6-1
CDR3nt: TGTGCCACTACTGGAATAGCGGGAGGGAGGACAGATACGCAGTATTTT
CDR3aa: CATTGIAGGRTDTQYF

d_gene: .
len: 12
abundance: many
j_gene: TRBJ2-3
v_gene: TRBV29-1
CDR3nt: TGCAGCGTTGTCCCACAAGCCGATACGCAGTATTTT
CDR3aa: CSVVPQADTQYF

d_gene: .
len: 17
abundance: .
j_gene: TRBJ2-5
v_gene: TRBV11-2
CDR3nt: TGTGCCAGCAGCTTGGTCAGTGGGGGCAGTCGGCAAGTGACCCAGTACTTC
CDR3aa: CASSLVSGGSRQVTQYF

d_gene: TRBD2
len: 15
abundance: once
j_gene: TRBJ2-2
v_gene: TRBV29-1
CDR3nt: TGCAGCGCTTGGACTAGCGCGGCGAACACCGGGGAGCTGTTTTTT
CDR3aa: CSAWTSAANTGELFF

d_gene: .
len: 11
abundance: .
j_gene: TRBJ2-1
v_gene: TRBV6-2/TRBV6-3
CDR3nt: TGTGCCAGCAGTTGTCGTGCCTCCTTGTCCTTC
CDR3aa: CASSCRASLSF

d_gene: .
len: 16
abundance: .
j_gene: TRBJ2-7
v_gene: TRBV12-3/TRBV12-4
CDR3nt: TGTGCCAGCAGTTTATGGGGGCAAGGGAGAGCCTACGAGCAGTACTTC
CDR3aa: CASSLWGQGRAYEQYF

d_gene: TRBD2
len: 18
abundance: once
j_gene: TRBJ2-3
v_gene: TRBV4-2
CDR3nt: TGTGCCAACAGCCAAGTGGCGCTTCTAGCGGGAACGAAAGATACGCAGTATTTT
CDR3aa: CANSQVALLAGTKDTQYF

d_gene: TRBD2
len: 14
abundance: .
j_gene: TRBJ2-3
v_gene: TRBV11-2
CDR3nt: TGTGCCAGCAGCGCGGGAGGGCTGTCAGATACGCAGTATTTT
CDR3aa: CASSAGGLSDTQYF

d_gene: .
len: 14
abundance: .
j_gene: TRBJ1-6
v_gene: TRBV4-1
CDR3nt: TGCACCAGCAGCCATGGGCAGGGGAATTCACCCCTCCACTTT
CDR3aa: CTSSHGQGNSPLHF

d_gene: .
len: 14
abundance: .
j_gene: TRBJ2-1
v_gene: TRBV11-2
CDR3nt: TGTGCCAGCGACTTACACCGGCTAGTTAATGAGCAGCTCTTC
CDR3aa: CASDLHRLVNEQLF